The present TCR beta chain was sequenced within a study of T cells expressing NK-cell markers. Germline V gene lookup returns CDR1 DFQATT and CDR2 SNEGSKA (reference sequence). CDR3 length: 15 residues. Remarks on this clonotype: Antigen: not known.

The TCR beta cDNA came from 5'RACE template switching with UMIs. TCRdb re-called the 5' RACE reads; one entry per CDR3 protein, DNA not given. The sample is made up of approximately 420,000 distinct CDR3 sequences, and the top ten hold about 10% of it. General study results and limits: A handful of donors likewise had their CD3+CD56-NKG2C+ fraction led by these clonotypes.

This chain uses TRBV20-1 with TRBJ2-1; TCRdb's assignment of TRBD2 cannot be checked, as there is no DNA. The sequence was obtained from a woman aged 45-65 years in good health. The sequenced sample was blood T cells: a sorted CD56 or NKG2C T cell subset, CD4+ or CD8+ T cells, or bulk PBMC T cells (not recorded which). The CDR3 loop is CSARPSGRYGNEQFF.